The rows below give T cell receptor beta chains drawn from one sample of a study of blood T cell repertoires in COVID-19. Produced via immunoSEQ multiplex PCR; TCRdb's table is partial and in-frame only. Here the sample spans under 100,000 clones, 89% being singletons. Sequencing input: peripheral blood. All receptors come from a man between 50 and 59 years old with acute or convalescent COVID-19. Each CDR3 is given with its conserved first and last residue. The D gene is left open where the match is weak. A row's size may be missing; if present it is once, few, many or a size class.

abundance | j_gene | d_gene | v_gene | CDR3nt | CDR3aa
- | TRBJ2-7 | - | TRBV11-2 | TGTGCCAGCAGCCCGCCGGGTTACGAGCAGTACTTC | CASSPPGYEQYF
- | TRBJ2-3 | TRBD2 | TRBV30 | TGTGCCTGGAGGGGAGGGACCGTGCTAGCGGGGGCTATTTCAGATACGCAGTATTTT | CAWRGGTVLAGAISDTQYF
- | TRBJ2-5 | TRBD2 | TRBV19 | TGTGCCAGTAGTATGACTAGCGGGGGACGATTGACCCAGTACTTC | CASSMTSGGRLTQYF
- | TRBJ1-3 | - | TRBV7-2 | TGTGCCAGCAGCCCATACTCGGACACCATATATTTT | CASSPYSDTIYF
once | TRBJ1-2 | TRBD1 | TRBV3-1/TRBV3-2 | TGTGCCAGCAGTGTCGACAGGGACGGCTACACCTTC | CASSVDRDGYTF
- | TRBJ2-3 | - | TRBV19 | TGTGCCAGTAGTGGCCAGGGTGCAGATACGCAGTATTTT | CASSGQGADTQYF
- | TRBJ1-5 | TRBD1 | TRBV19 | TGTGCCAGTAGGACAGACAGGGATCAGCCCCAGCATTTT | CASRTDRDQPQHF
- | TRBJ2-1 | - | TRBV9 | TGTGCCAGCAGCCTCGCGGGGAGCTCCTACAATGAGCAGTTCTTC | CASSLAGSSYNEQFF
- | TRBJ2-1 | TRBD2 | TRBV7-2 | TGTGCCAGCAGCTTTCTAGCGGGGGGGCCGAGTAATGAGCAGTTCTTC | CASSFLAGGPSNEQFF
- | TRBJ1-3 | - | TRBV5-1 | TGCGCCAGCAGCTTGGAGGCAGGCTCTGGAAACACCATATATTTT | CASSLEAGSGNTIYF
- | TRBJ1-5 | TRBD1 | TRBV19 | TGTGCCAGCGACAGGGGGCTTAGCAATCAGCCCCAGCATTTT | CASDRGLSNQPQHF
- | TRBJ2-2 | TRBD2 | TRBV9 | TGTGCCAGCAGCGCGTATAGCGGGGGGCCCATCTCCGGGGAGCTGTTTTTT | CASSAYSGGPISGELFF
few | TRBJ1-2 | TRBD1 | TRBV2 | TGTGCCAGCAGACCAAGCGGGACAGGGGGCGATGGTGGCTACACCTTC | CASRPSGTGGDGGYTF
- | TRBJ2-3 | - | TRBV5-1 | TGCGCCAGCAGCTTGGCGGGAACCCTCACAGATACGCAGTATTTT | CASSLAGTLTDTQYF
- | TRBJ2-1 | - | TRBV13 | TGTGCCAGCAGCTTAGGCCCTAGGGGCTTGATTTACAATGAGCAGTTCTTC | CASSLGPRGLIYNEQFF
- | TRBJ1-2 | - | TRBV18 | TGTGCCGGCTCACGGTCCGGGACAAATCCATTCGGCTACACCTTC | CAGSRSGTNPFGYTF
- | TRBJ1-1 | - | TRBV12-3/TRBV12-4 | TGTGCCAGCAGTTCGGGAAGGGCTGAAGCTTTCTTT | CASSSGRAEAFF
- | TRBJ2-7 | - | TRBV5-1 | TGCGCCAGCAGCTTGGTGCAGAACGAGCAGTACTTC | CASSLVQNEQYF
few | TRBJ1-2 | - | TRBV5-1 | TGCGCCAGCAGCTTAGGGCAGGGGAGAGGCTACACCTTC | CASSLGQGRGYTF
- | TRBJ1-2 | - | TRBV6-5 | TGTGCCAGCAGCCTTGGCGCAGGGTGGGTCTACACCTTC | CASSLGAGWVYTF
- | TRBJ1-2 | TRBD1 | TRBV6-4 | TGTGCCAGCAGGGCCCATGGGACAGGCCTCGGAGGACGTAACTATGGCTACACCTTC | CASRAHGTGLGGRNYGYTF
once | TRBJ2-5 | TRBD1 | TRBV29-1 | TGCAGCGTTCTGACAGGGGGCGAGGAGACCCAGTACTTC | CSVLTGGEETQYF